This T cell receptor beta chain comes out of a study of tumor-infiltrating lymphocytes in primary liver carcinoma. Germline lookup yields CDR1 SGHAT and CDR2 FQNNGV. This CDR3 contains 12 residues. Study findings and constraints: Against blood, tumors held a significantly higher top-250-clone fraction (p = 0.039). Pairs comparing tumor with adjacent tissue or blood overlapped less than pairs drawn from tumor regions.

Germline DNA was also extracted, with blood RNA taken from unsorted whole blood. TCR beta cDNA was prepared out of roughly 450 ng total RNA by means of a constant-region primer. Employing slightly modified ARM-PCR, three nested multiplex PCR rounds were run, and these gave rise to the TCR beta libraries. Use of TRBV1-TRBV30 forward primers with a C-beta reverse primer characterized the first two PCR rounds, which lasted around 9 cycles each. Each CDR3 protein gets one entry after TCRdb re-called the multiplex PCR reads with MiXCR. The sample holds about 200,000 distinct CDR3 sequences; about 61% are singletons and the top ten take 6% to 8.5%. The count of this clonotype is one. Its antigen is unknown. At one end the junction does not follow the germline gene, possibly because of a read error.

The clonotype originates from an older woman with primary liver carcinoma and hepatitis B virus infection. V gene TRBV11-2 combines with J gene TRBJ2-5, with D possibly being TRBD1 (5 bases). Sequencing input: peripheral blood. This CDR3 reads CTSSQGVETQYF. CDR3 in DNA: TGTACCAGCAGCCAAGGGGTCGAGACCCAGTACTTC.